The 30 T cell receptor beta chains in this list originate from one sample, sequenced in a study of blood T cell repertoires in COVID-19. Using immunoSEQ multiplex PCR, the repertoire was profiled, and TCRdb retains in-frame clones only, with some absent. The table includes around 160,000 clones, more than 75% detected once. The material sequenced was peripheral blood. The source of these receptors is a man at least 80 years old with acute or convalescent COVID-19.

This CDR3 reads CASSPYGTGGNTIYF. The DNA of the CDR3 is TGTGCCAGCAGTCCATACGGGACTGGGGGAAACACCATATATTTT. The chain recombines TRBV27 with TRBJ1-3, with a tentative D call TRBD1 (5 bases). Germline-derived CDR1 and CDR2 are MNHEY and SMNVEV (reference sequence). This CDR3 has 15 amino acids. The V end lost 5 bases, the J end lost 4 bases, and 15 bases lay between the germline ends.

V is TRBV5-1 and J is TRBJ1-1; TRBD1 might be the D (6 bases). Germline CDR1 reads SGHRS; CDR2 reads YFSETQ. The CDR3 is 15 residues long. The germline V and J ends were trimmed by 5 bases and 0 bases, with 14 bases remaining between them. CDR3 nucleotides: TGCGCCAGCAGTCTTGAGTGGACAGTGAACACTGAAGCTTTCTTT. It encodes CASSLEWTVNTEAFF.

The J gene is TRBJ2-3, the V gene TRBV6-5; 7 bases line up with TRBD2. V lost 8 bases to trimming and J lost 1 base; unmatched junction nucleotides: 6. The CDR3 is made up of 14 amino acids. Per germline, CDR1 MNHEY and CDR2 SVGAGI. Here the CDR3 reads CASSRDYRTDTQYF. CDR3 bases: TGTGCCAGCTCGAGGGACTACCGCACAGATACGCAGTATTTT.

The chain is built from TRBV19 and TRBJ1-2, with 11 positions matching TRBD1. V lost 5 bases to trimming and J lost 8 bases; unmatched junction nucleotides: 4. There are 13 residues in the CDR3. The germline V gene has CDR1 LNHDA and CDR2 SQIVND (reference sequence). Here the CDR3 reads CASSPRTGGGYTF. The CDR3 region has the DNA TGTGCCAGTAGTCCCAGGACAGGGGGCGGCTACACCTTC. The variable domain in full, completed from reference TRBV19 and TRBJ1-2, reads DGGITQSPKYLFRKEGQNVTLSCEQNLNHDAMYWYRQDPGQGLRLIYYSQIVNDFQKGDIAEGYSVSREKKESFPLTVTSAQKNPTAFYLCASSPRTGGGYTFGSGTRLTVV.

In DNA form, the CDR3 reads TGTGCCAGCAGCTTAGGGACAGACAGCTCCTACAATGAGCAGTTCTTC. Protein product: CASSLGTDSSYNEQFF. The V call is TRBV7-6, the J call TRBJ2-1; the D gene is possibly TRBD1 (6 bases). Germline loops: CDR1 SGHVS, CDR2 FNYEAQ. This CDR3 has 16 residues. V lost 1 base and J lost 0, with 10 bases in between.

The V call is TRBV3-1 (or the pseudogene TRBV3-2), the J call TRBJ1-2; a weak D match, TRBD1 (5 bases). The CDR3 runs to 12 residues. Trimming stripped 4 bases from V and 8 bases from J, with 11 bases between. The germline CDR1 and CDR2 sequences are LGHDT and YNNKEL (reference sequence). CDR3 amino acids: CASSRGARGYTF. DNA for the CDR3: TGTGCCAGCAGCCGCGGGGCTCGGGGCTACACCTTC.

This chain joins TRBV14 and TRBJ1-6; maybe TRBD1 (5 bases). Trimming removed 4 bases at V and 0 bases at J, with 13 bases between. The CDR3 consists of 17 residues. Looked up from germline, CDR1 is SGHDN and CDR2 is FVKESK. CDR3 sequence (DNA): TGTGCCAGCAGCCGAGTATCACAGGCCTCCTATAATTCACCCCTCCACTTT. As protein: CASSRVSQASYNSPLHF.

This clone has only a few counts. The genes are TRBV10-3 and TRBJ1-1; 10 bases fit TRBD1. V shed 6 bases and J 10 bases; nucleotides not matched to a gene: 17. This CDR3 contains 16 residues. Germline V CDR1 and CDR2: ENHRY, SYGVKD. The CDR3: CAIRAGEGQGLLGAFF. CDR3 DNA sequence: TGTGCCATCAGGGCGGGCGAGGGACAGGGGCTGTTGGGAGCTTTCTTT.

The gene calls are TRBV7-2 and TRBJ1-2; 10 nucleotides match TRBD1. CDR3 length: 15 residues. Per the germline V gene, CDR1 is SGHTA and CDR2 is FQGNSA. V was clipped by 2 bases and J by 6 bases; unmatched bases: 6. Written as DNA, the CDR3 is TGTGCCAGCAGCTTATCCACGGACAGGGGGAATGGCTACACCTTC. As protein: CASSLSTDRGNGYTF.

The J gene is TRBJ2-1, the V gene TRBV15; maybe TRBD2 (6 bases). V lost 2 bases and J 6 bases, leaving 20 bases between the germline ends. This CDR3 comprises 17 residues. Germline V lookup: CDR1 LNHNV, CDR2 YYDKDF (reference sequence). Here the CDR3 reads CATSRRLFGAGINEQFF. Written as DNA, the CDR3 is TGTGCCACCAGCAGAAGGCTATTCGGCGCGGGGATCAATGAGCAGTTCTTC.

This chain links TRBV24-1 with TRBJ2-5, with D possibly being TRBD2 (5 bases). This CDR3 is 14 amino acids long. Germline CDR1 reads KGHDR; CDR2 reads SFDVKD. The V end was cut by 5 bases, the J end by 7 bases, with 16 bases between. CDR3 amino acids: CATSVGGAGVTQYF. Here the CDR3 DNA reads TGTGCCACCAGTGTTGGCGGCGCGGGTGTGACCCAGTACTTC.

This chain uses TRBV7-2 with TRBJ1-6, with TRBD1 identical over 8 bases. Trimming cost V 3 bases and J 7 bases; bases outside gene matches: 2. Per the germline V gene, CDR1 is SGHTA and CDR2 is FQGNSA. CDR3 length: 14 amino acids. The CDR3 reads CASSFDRGNSPLHF. CDR3 coding DNA: TGTGCCAGCAGCTTCGACAGGGGCAATTCACCCCTCCACTTT.

The rearrangement joins TRBV5-4 to TRBJ2-7, with TRBD1 identical over 7 bases. Germline CDR1 reads SGHNT; CDR2 reads YYREEE (reference sequence). The V and J ends lost 0 bases and 5 bases, in that order; junction bases with no gene match: 11. CDR3 length equals 16 residues. CDR3 sequence: CASSLGGNRGNHEQYF. For the CDR3, the DNA is TGTGCCAGCAGCTTGGGAGGTAACAGGGGTAACCACGAGCAGTACTTC.

The rearrangement joins TRBV30 to TRBJ1-2, with TRBD1 as a possible D gene (5 bases). The CDR3 has 12 amino acids. Trimming left V 3 bases short and J 7 bases short, with 12 bases between. Per germline, CDR1 GTSNPN and CDR2 SVGIG (reference sequence). In DNA, the CDR3 is TGTGCCTGGAGACCGGGGGTTACTGGCTACACCTTC. Translated, it gives CAWRPGVTGYTF.

The gene calls are TRBV19 and TRBJ2-7; 8 bases fit TRBD1. The J segment lost 6 bases and the V segment lost 6 bases, leaving 25 bases of the junction unmatched. The CDR3 is 19 amino acids. Germline CDR1 reads LNHDA; CDR2 reads SQIVND (reference sequence). This CDR3 is CASSKTGALLSTREGEQYF. The DNA for the CDR3 is TGTGCCAGTAGCAAGACAGGGGCGCTGCTATCCACCCGCGAGGGCGAGCAGTACTTC. Full variable domain (outside the CDR3, taken from reference TRBV19 and TRBJ2-7): DGGITQSPKYLFRKEGQNVTLSCEQNLNHDAMYWYRQDPGQGLRLIYYSQIVNDFQKGDIAEGYSVSREKKESFPLTVTSAQKNPTAFYLCASSKTGALLSTREGEQYFGPGTRLTVT.

This chain uses TRBV3-1 (or the pseudogene TRBV3-2) with TRBJ1-1, with D hard to call. Germline V CDR1 and CDR2: LGHDT, YNNKEL (reference sequence). Trimming removed 2 bases at V and 4 bases at J, with 8 bases between. The CDR3 runs to 13 residues. CDR3 region: CASSQTSRTEAFF. The CDR3 DNA reads TGTGCCAGCAGCCAAACGAGCCGCACTGAAGCTTTCTTT.

The rearrangement uses TRBV3-1 (or the pseudogene TRBV3-2) and TRBJ2-7; D is possibly TRBD2 (6 bases). Germline lookup yields CDR1 LGHDT and CDR2 YNNKEL (reference sequence). Trimming shortened V by 1 base and J by 1 base, and 11 bases separated the two germline ends. The CDR3 is made up of 15 amino acids. CDR3 region: CASSQVAAASYEQYF. The CDR3 DNA reads as TGTGCCAGCAGCCAAGTAGCGGCGGCGTCCTACGAGCAGTACTTC.

The rearrangement uses TRBV16 and TRBJ2-7; D might be TRBD1 (5 bases). The germline V gene has CDR1 KGHSY and CDR2 FQNENV. V lost 0 bases, J lost 2 bases, and 8 bases lay in between. The CDR3 length is 14 residues. The chain's CDR3 is CASSQSRGPYEQYF. CDR3 in DNA: TGTGCCAGCAGCCAATCTAGGGGCCCCTACGAGCAGTACTTC.

In this sample, this clone turned up a few times. This sequence joins TRBV5-1 and TRBJ2-7; tentative D call: TRBD2 (5 bases). The germline V and J ends were trimmed by 0 bases and 1 base, with 5 bases remaining between them. Germline CDR1 SGHRS, CDR2 YFSETQ. The CDR3 is 13 residues long. The CDR3 region has the DNA TGCGCCAGCAGCTTGGCGGGGTCCTACGAGCAGTACTTC. It yields the protein CASSLAGSYEQYF.

The chain combines TRBV7-9 with TRBJ2-3; 7 bases match TRBD1. Germline assignment: CDR1 SEHNR and CDR2 FQNEAQ (reference sequence). Trimming took 2 bases from V and 2 from J; bases not matched to a gene: 4. The length of the CDR3 is 15 residues. CDR3 amino acids: CASSLQTGFTDTQYF. Here the CDR3 DNA reads TGTGCCAGCAGCTTACAGACAGGGTTCACAGATACGCAGTATTTT.

The gene calls are TRBV6-4 and TRBJ1-6, with D perhaps matching TRBD1 (5 bases). V lost 5 bases, J lost 10 bases, and 12 bases lay in between. Germline CDR1 is MRHNA and CDR2 is SNTAGT. The CDR3 is 13 residues long. The CDR3 nucleotides are TGTGCCAGCAGTTCAGTGGGGGGGTCACCCCTCCACTTT. Its translation: CASSSVGGSPLHF.

The chain carries TRBV7-2 and TRBJ2-2; a possible D gene is TRBD2 (5 bases). V was clipped by 5 bases and J by 1 base, with 8 bases between them. CDR1 is SGHTA and CDR2 is FQGNSA in the germline V gene. The CDR3 totals 14 residues. CDR3 nucleotide sequence: TGTGCCAGCAGCGCAACTAGGAACACCGGGGAGCTGTTTTTT. It is translated as CASSATRNTGELFF.

The table lists this clone with a count of one. The rearrangement joins TRBV28 to TRBJ2-1; 8 bases fit TRBD1. The CDR3 has 16 amino acids. Germline V gene lookup returns CDR1 MDHEN and CDR2 SYDVKM. The V segment lost 2 bases and the J segment 7 bases; nucleotides outside the gene matches: 10. CDR3 loop: CASSLPRTGFRNEQFF. The DNA for the CDR3 is TGTGCCAGCAGTTTACCAAGGACAGGGTTCAGGAATGAGCAGTTCTTC.

This sequence joins TRBV5-1 and TRBJ2-1, with 9 bases that match TRBD1. Germline CDR1 reads SGHRS; CDR2 reads YFSETQ. Unmatched junction bases numbered 17, after V lost 3 bases and J lost 7 bases. This CDR3 comprises 18 residues. For the CDR3, the DNA is TGCGCCAGCAGCTCCTTGGGGACCGGGACAGGGTCCGGGAATGAGCAGTTCTTC. It codes for CASSSLGTGTGSGNEQFF.

In its sample, this clone was seen a few times. The chain recombines TRBV28 with TRBJ2-7; 7 bases agree with TRBD2. Per the germline V gene, CDR1 is MDHEN and CDR2 is SYDVKM. V gave up 7 bases and J gave up 3 bases; unmatched junction bases: 6. The CDR3 totals 13 residues. CDR3 protein: CASNPSGRYEQYF. The CDR3 DNA reads TGTGCCAGCAACCCTAGCGGTCGCTACGAGCAGTACTTC.

In its sample, this clone was seen a few times. The chain couples TRBV5-1 to TRBJ2-7; 7 bases are shared with TRBD2. Looked up from germline, CDR1 is SGHRS and CDR2 is YFSETQ. V lost 0 bases, J lost 5 bases, and 8 bases stayed unmatched. The CDR3 is 15 residues long. DNA of the CDR3: TGCGCCAGCAGCTTGGCCGGCGGGAGTGTCGACGAGCAGTACTTC. As protein: CASSLAGGSVDEQYF.

The chain recombines TRBV19 with TRBJ2-2, with D possibly TRBD1 on 5 matching bases. The germline V gene encodes CDR1 LNHDA and CDR2 SQIVND (reference sequence). CDR3 length: 14 amino acids. The V end lost 5 bases, the J end lost 1 base, and 8 bases lay between the germline ends. Here the CDR3 DNA reads TGTGCCAGTAGTGCACAGGTGAACACCGGGGAGCTGTTTTTT. The encoded protein is CASSAQVNTGELFF.

The CDR3, as DNA: TGTGCCAGCAGTTTTGGGAGCGGGGGGGCCTTTCATGAGCAGTTCTTC. This sequence encodes CASSFGSGGAFHEQFF. The chain employs TRBV28 and TRBJ2-1; 10 bases align to TRBD2. CDR1 and CDR2 (germline): MDHEN, SYDVKM. This CDR3 is 16 amino acids long. The V gene end was trimmed by 3 bases and the J gene end by 8 bases; junction bases not matched to a gene: 10.

The chain uses TRBV30 and TRBJ1-1; weak D call: TRBD1 (5 bases). Germline V CDR1 and CDR2: GTSNPN, SVGIG (reference sequence). This CDR3 has 12 residues. Trimming took off 0 bases at V and 5 bases at J, with 7 bases between the two ends. The CDR3 is CAWSVQVTEAFF. The DNA for the CDR3 is TGTGCCTGGAGTGTACAGGTAACTGAAGCTTTCTTT.

The chain recombines TRBV18 with TRBJ2-3; TRBD2 aligns across 10 bases. The junction had 5 bases not matched to a gene; V was cut back by 3 bases and J by 2 bases. Germline V gene sequence: CDR1 KGHSH, CDR2 LQKENI. The CDR3 is 16 amino acids. CDR3 amino acids: CASSPMTSGLTDTQYF. DNA of the CDR3: TGTGCCAGCTCACCGATGACTAGCGGGCTCACAGATACGCAGTATTTT. Variable domain in full (rest from reference TRBV18 and TRBJ2-3): NAGVMQNPRHLVRRRGQEARLRCSPMKGHSHVYWYRQLPEEGLKFMVYLQKENIIDESGMPKERFSAEFPKEGPSILRIQQVVRGDSAAYFCASSPMTSGLTDTQYFGPGTRLTVL.